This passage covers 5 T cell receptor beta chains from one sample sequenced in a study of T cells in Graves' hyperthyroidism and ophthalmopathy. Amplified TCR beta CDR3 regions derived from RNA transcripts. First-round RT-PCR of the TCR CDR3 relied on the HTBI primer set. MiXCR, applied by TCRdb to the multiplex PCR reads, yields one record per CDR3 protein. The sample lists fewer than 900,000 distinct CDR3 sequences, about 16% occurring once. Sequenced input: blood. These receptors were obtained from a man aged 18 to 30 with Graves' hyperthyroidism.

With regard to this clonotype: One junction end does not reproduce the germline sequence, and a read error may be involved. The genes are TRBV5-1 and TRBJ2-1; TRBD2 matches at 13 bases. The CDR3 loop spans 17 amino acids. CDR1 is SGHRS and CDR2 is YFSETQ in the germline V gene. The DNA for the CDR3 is TGCACCAGCAGCTCATCCCGGACTAGCGGGAGTGAAGATGAGCAGTTCTTC. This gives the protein CTSSSSRTSGSEDEQFF.

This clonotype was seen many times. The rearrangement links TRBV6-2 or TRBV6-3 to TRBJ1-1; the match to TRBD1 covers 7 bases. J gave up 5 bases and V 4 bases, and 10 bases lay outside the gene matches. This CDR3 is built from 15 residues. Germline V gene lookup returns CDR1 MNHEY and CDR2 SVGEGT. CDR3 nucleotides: TGTGCCAGCAGTTTCTTGACAGGGCAGGAGACTGAAGCTTTCTTT. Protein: CASSFLTGQETEAFF.

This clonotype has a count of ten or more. Here the CDR3 DNA reads TGTGCCAGCAGCTTGGAGGGACTAGCGGCTCCTTACGAGCAGTACTTC. Residues: CASSLEGLAAPYEQYF. The genes are TRBV7-2 and TRBJ2-7, with TRBD2 matching over 11 bases. The CDR3 extends over 16 amino acids. Germline V lookup: CDR1 SGHTA, CDR2 FQGNSA. J gave up 4 bases and V 3 bases, and 8 bases lay outside the gene matches.

The chain's CDR3 is CASSPTHTGELFF. In DNA form, the CDR3 reads TGTGCCAGCAGTCCCACCCATACCGGGGAGCTGTTTTTT. The J gene is TRBJ2-2, the V gene TRBV27; D not certain. The germline V and J ends were trimmed by 5 bases and 5 bases, with 9 bases remaining between them. The length of the CDR3 is 13 residues. Germline V gene lookup returns CDR1 MNHEY and CDR2 SMNVEV (reference sequence).

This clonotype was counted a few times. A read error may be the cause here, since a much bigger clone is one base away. The CDR3: CASSLVCTEAFF. The CDR3 DNA reads TGTGCCAGCAGTTTAGTCTGCACTGAAGCTTTCTTT. V is TRBV12-3 or TRBV12-4 and J is TRBJ1-1; D remains ambiguous. This CDR3 is 12 amino acids long. V lost 1 base and J 4 bases, leaving 4 bases between the germline ends.